The sequence of this T cell receptor (beta chain) was determined in a study of control samples from healthy donors and cancer patients. Produced via immunoSEQ multiplex PCR; TCRdb's table is partial and in-frame only. The sample lists approximately 140,000 clones; about 89% were seen once. This TCR came from a man between 18 and 35 years old in good health. Sequencing was carried out using blood.

CDR3 protein: CASSPPTVLLSTDTQYF. For the CDR3, the DNA is TGTGCCAGCTCACCACCGACGGTCCTGCTTAGCACAGATACGCAGTATTTT. The rearrangement uses TRBV18 and TRBJ2-3; no reliable D call. Trimming left V 0 bases short and J 0 bases short, with 13 bases between. CDR3 length: 17 amino acids. Looked up from germline, CDR1 is KGHSH and CDR2 is LQKENI.